One sample yielded the 21 T cell receptor beta chains listed below, sequenced in a study of Ad26.COV2.S vaccination and SARS-CoV-2 variants. Treatment noted: about 20 received Ad26.COV2.S at low or high dose, single or two shots; 5 received placebo; per-sample allocation not given. Specimens were obtained on day 63 following the first vaccine or placebo injection. This table comes from immunoSEQ multiplex PCR, and its TCRdb copy is limited to in-frame clones, with some not included. The sample includes more than 250,000 clones, more than 70% of them seen just once. Here the sequenced sample was peripheral blood, taken in a trial of Ad26.COV2.S vaccine versus placebo. The receptor set was obtained from a person between 18 and 60 years old who received the Ad26.COV2.S COVID-19 vaccine or a placebo.

The gene calls are TRBV5-1 and TRBJ1-1; 7 positions agree with TRBD1. CDR1 and CDR2 from the germline V gene are SGHRS and YFSETQ. The J segment lost 7 bases and the V segment lost 4 bases, leaving 10 bases of the junction unmatched. The CDR3 loop spans 14 amino acids. This chain's CDR3 is CASSARTGRGEAFF. CDR3 coding DNA: TGCGCCAGCAGCGCCAGGACAGGTCGGGGTGAAGCTTTCTTT.

The chain links TRBV5-1 to TRBJ2-1, with D perhaps TRBD2 (6 bases). Germline lookup yields CDR1 SGHRS and CDR2 YFSETQ. Between the trimmed V and J ends, which lost 5 bases and 1 base, there was a span of 13 bases. This CDR3 spans 15 amino acids. The CDR3 DNA reads TGCGCCAGCAGACAGATTGCGGGATCCTACAATGAGCAGTTCTTC. Translated, it gives CASRQIAGSYNEQFF.

The chain has TRBV11-2 and TRBJ1-3, with a tentative D call TRBD1 (5 bases). The CDR3 loop spans 16 amino acids. The V end was cut by 4 bases, the J end by 0 bases, with 13 bases between. Looked up from germline, CDR1 is SGHAT and CDR2 is FQNNGV. The CDR3, as DNA: TGTGCCAGCAGCTCCTACAGGTACCCCTCTGGAAACACCATATATTTT. This gives the protein CASSSYRYPSGNTIYF.

The chain employs TRBV19 and TRBJ2-6, with D tentatively TRBD1 (6 bases). The V gene's germline CDR1 is LNHDA and CDR2 SQIVND (reference sequence). V was shortened by 5 bases and J by 0 bases, with 11 bases between the two germline ends. This CDR3 is 16 amino acids long. CDR3 sequence (DNA): TGTGCCAGTAGTCCCATGGGGGCCTCTGGGGCCAACGTCCTGACTTTC. Translating it yields CASSPMGASGANVLTF.

This clone has only one observation. V gene TRBV27 combines with J gene TRBJ2-3; D possibly corresponds to TRBD2 (7 bases). The V gene's germline CDR1 is MNHEY and CDR2 SMNVEV (reference sequence). CDR3 size: 15 residues. Trimming removed 10 bases at V and 3 bases at J, with 20 bases between. This chain's CDR3 is CATSIRGGRTDTQYF. Written as DNA, the CDR3 is TGTGCCACTTCGATAAGGGGGGGAAGGACAGATACGCAGTATTTT.

There are a few counts of this clone. The CDR3 coding sequence is TGTGCCAGCAGTTCCGGACTAGCGGGAGGTCGGGAGACCCAGTACTTC. Translation: CASSSGLAGGRETQYF. The rearrangement joins TRBV27 to TRBJ2-5, with 14 bases matching TRBD2. V was clipped by 4 bases and J by 5 bases; unmatched bases: 6. This CDR3 region has 16 residues. Germline values: CDR1 MNHEY, CDR2 SMNVEV (reference sequence).

J is TRBJ2-1 and V is TRBV5-6; 8 bases map to TRBD2. V gave up 0 bases and J gave up 9 bases; unmatched junction bases: 2. This CDR3 has 13 amino acids. Germline V gives CDR1 SGHDT, CDR2 YYEEEE. This CDR3 reads CASSLGAGGEQFF. In nucleotides, the CDR3 is TGTGCCAGCAGCTTGGGTGCGGGAGGTGAGCAGTTCTTC.

This sequence joins TRBV7-8 and TRBJ1-1; 8 bases match TRBD1. Germline V gene data show CDR1 as SGHVS and CDR2 as FQNEAQ. Unmatched junction bases numbered 7, after V lost 5 bases and J lost 5 bases. This CDR3 contains 14 residues. As DNA, the CDR3 is TGTGCCAGCAGCCCCCGGAACAGGGGGACTGAAGCTTTCTTT. This sequence encodes CASSPRNRGTEAFF.

This sequence joins TRBV6-5 and TRBJ2-7; 11 bases agree with TRBD2. The ends lost 0 bases at V and 2 bases at J; junction bases unmatched: 3. This CDR3 region has 16 residues. Germline CDR1 and CDR2: MNHEY and SVGAGI. In DNA, the CDR3 is TGTGCCAGCAGTTACTCTATTAGCGGGAGGGCCTACGAGCAGTACTTC. Translation: CASSYSISGRAYEQYF.

The CDR3 spells CASSSGGGANTEAFF. CDR3 nucleotide sequence: TGCGCCAGCAGCTCCGGAGGCGGAGCCAACACTGAAGCTTTCTTT. The V and J genes are TRBV5-1 and TRBJ1-1; unclear D gene. Germline V gives CDR1 SGHRS, CDR2 YFSETQ. V dropped 3 bases and J dropped 2 bases, with 14 bases sitting between them. The CDR3 extends over 15 amino acids.

The J gene is TRBJ2-1, the V gene TRBV27; TRBD2 matches 11 bases. CDR1 and CDR2 (germline): MNHEY, SMNVEV (reference sequence). This CDR3 has 14 amino acids. Trimming took 2 bases from V and 12 from J; bases not matched to a gene: 6. CDR3 amino acids: CASSLTSGSFPQFF. In DNA, the CDR3 is TGTGCCAGCAGTTTAACTAGCGGGAGTTTCCCGCAGTTCTTC.

The rearrangement links TRBV6-2 or TRBV6-3 to TRBJ2-4, with D unclear. Germline CDR1 reads MNHEY; CDR2 reads SVGEGT. The CDR3 covers 13 residues. V lost 6 bases, J lost 8 bases, and 14 bases lay in between. The DNA of the CDR3 is TGTGCCAGCAGCCAACTGGAAAGGGACATTCAGTACTTC. Protein product: CASSQLERDIQYF.

The gene calls are TRBV5-4 and TRBJ2-7; TRBD1 aligns across 7 bases. Germline CDR1 reads SGHNT; CDR2 reads YYREEE (reference sequence). The CDR3 is 13 residues long. The ends lost 5 bases at V and 4 bases at J; junction bases unmatched: 6. The CDR3 nucleotides read TGTGCCAGCAGTCAACAGGACAGGTACGAGCAGTACTTC. Translated: CASSQQDRYEQYF.

The gene calls are TRBV7-9 and TRBJ1-5, with D possibly matching TRBD1 (5 bases). The CDR3 is 17 amino acids. Trimming cost V 2 bases and J 0 bases, with 14 bases left between them. Germline V lookup: CDR1 SEHNR, CDR2 FQNEAQ (reference sequence). The CDR3 is CASSLTPQGPSNQPQHF. CDR3 bases: TGTGCCAGCAGCTTAACTCCCCAGGGCCCTAGCAATCAGCCCCAGCATTTT.

The chain's CDR3 is CASRDQDSGYTF. CDR3 bases: TGTGCCAGCAGGGACCAAGACAGCGGCTACACCTTC. The rearrangement links TRBV7-9 to TRBJ1-2; TRBD1 might be the D (5 bases). The CDR3 is made up of 12 amino acids. With 6 bases removed from V and 8 bases from J, the gap between germline ends came to 13 bases. Germline assignment: CDR1 SEHNR and CDR2 FQNEAQ (reference sequence).

This rearrangement joins TRBV27 to TRBJ2-1, with 7 bases matching TRBD2. Germline V gene sequence: CDR1 MNHEY, CDR2 SMNVEV (reference sequence). V dropped 5 bases and J dropped 2; count of bases not matched to a gene: 9. The CDR3 has 16 residues. Here the CDR3 reads CASSPYGAGAYNEQFF. The DNA of the CDR3 is TGTGCCAGCAGTCCCTACGGGGCGGGGGCCTACAATGAGCAGTTCTTC.

This chain connects TRBV28 to TRBJ2-5; 9 bases are a match to TRBD1. Germline V gives CDR1 MDHEN, CDR2 SYDVKM. The V segment lost 10 bases and the J segment 5 bases; nucleotides outside the gene matches: 11. The CDR3 consists of 14 residues. The CDR3: CATKTGGIGETQYF. In DNA, the CDR3 is TGTGCCACCAAGACAGGGGGAATCGGGGAGACCCAGTACTTC.

In its sample, this clone was seen a few times. The chain is built from TRBV4-1 and TRBJ1-5; D remains unclear. This CDR3 comprises 15 residues. The V end was cut by 2 bases, the J end by 0 bases, with 8 bases between. In germline, CDR1 is MGHRA, CDR2 YSYEKL. CDR3 sequence (DNA): TGCGCCAGCAGCCAATCTGGCAGTAGCAATCAGCCCCAGCATTTT. Translated, it gives CASSQSGSSNQPQHF.

This sequence joins TRBV6-2 or TRBV6-3 and TRBJ1-5, with 7 bases matching TRBD1. The germline CDR1 and CDR2 sequences are MNHEY and SVGEGT. The CDR3 is 19 amino acids. V lost 5 bases, J lost 0 bases, and 16 bases stayed unmatched. CDR3 protein: CASSRRDSDLIYSNQPQHF. CDR3 nucleotide sequence: TGTGCCAGCAGTCGTCGGGACAGCGATTTAATATATAGCAATCAGCCCCAGCATTTT.

This rearrangement joins TRBV5-6 to TRBJ2-3; possible D gene TRBD2, 5 bases. The germline V gene has CDR1 SGHDT and CDR2 YYEEEE. V shed 3 bases and J shed 6 bases, with 11 bases lying between them. The CDR3 contains 13 residues. As DNA, the CDR3 is TGTGCCAGCAGCTCCCCGGGGTTGGATACGCAGTATTTT. This translates into CASSSPGLDTQYF.

This clone was found a few times. The chain employs TRBV12-5 and TRBJ1-5; 7 nucleotides line up with TRBD1. Germline CDR1 reads LGHNT; CDR2 reads FRNRAP. V lost 1 base and J lost 4; bases outside the gene matches: 4. The CDR3 has 15 amino acids. The CDR3 coding sequence is TGTGCTAGTGGTTTGGAACAGGGGCCAAATCAGCCCCAGCATTTT. This translates into CASGLEQGPNQPQHF.